Presented here are 25 T cell receptor beta chains from one specimen sequenced in a study of T cells in Graves' hyperthyroidism and ophthalmopathy. Amplified TCR beta CDR3 regions derived from RNA transcripts. In the first-round RT-PCR of the TCR CDR3, the HTBI primer set was used. Using its own MiXCR run on the multiplex PCR reads, TCRdb lists one record per CDR3 protein. The sample yields 150,000 or so distinct CDR3 sequences, approximately 24% seen once. The sample comprised blood. The receptors originated from a woman between 50 and 59 years old with Graves' hyperthyroidism that later progressed to Graves' ophthalmopathy.

A few counts support this clonotype. The chain carries TRBV7-6 and TRBJ1-1; D call uncertain. Between the trimmed V and J ends, which lost 3 bases and 3 bases, there was a span of 8 bases. Germline lookup yields CDR1 SGHVS and CDR2 FNYEAQ. This CDR3 has 13 amino acids. The CDR3 reads CASSFQDYTEAFF. The CDR3 nucleotides read TGTGCCAGCAGCTTCCAGGATTACACTGAAGCTTTCTTT.

This clonotype was picked up many times. This sequence joins TRBV28 and TRBJ1-6; D might be TRBD1 (5 bases). V lost 6 bases, J lost 5 bases, and 14 bases lay in between. The CDR3 spans 15 residues. In germline, CDR1 is MDHEN, CDR2 SYDVKM. In nucleotides, the CDR3 is TGTGCCAGCAGCCTGGGACGTCAAAATAATTCACCCCTCCACTTT. It codes for CASSLGRQNNSPLHF.

V usage is TRBV6-1 and J usage is TRBJ2-4; D is perhaps TRBD1 (5 bases). From germline, CDR1 is MNHNS and CDR2 SASEGT. The CDR3 covers 13 residues. The V and J ends lost 6 bases and 4 bases respectively, with 10 bases between them. This chain's CDR3 is CASSLDSKNIQYF. The CDR3 nucleotides are TGTGCCAGCAGCCTAGACAGTAAAAACATTCAGTACTTC.

This clonotype came up many times. The chain has TRBV9 and TRBJ2-7, with D uncertain. Per germline, CDR1 SGDLS and CDR2 YYNGEE. This CDR3 region has 14 residues. The germline V and J ends were trimmed by 0 bases and 0 bases, with 7 bases remaining between them. The CDR3 reads CASSVVAGSYEQYF. DNA for the CDR3: TGTGCCAGCAGCGTAGTCGCAGGCTCCTACGAGCAGTACTTC.

The sample holds many counts of this clonotype. The V and J genes are TRBV11-3 and TRBJ2-1; 7 bases are shared with TRBD1. V was clipped by 1 base and J by 6 bases; unmatched bases: 6. The CDR3 has 15 amino acids. Germline lookup yields CDR1 SGHNT and CDR2 YENEEA. CDR3 nucleotide sequence: TGTGCCAGCAGCTTAGTGACAGGGCGAGGCAATGAGCAGTTCTTC. This translates into CASSLVTGRGNEQFF.

This clonotype was seen a few times. The chain employs TRBV20-1 and TRBJ2-7; 8 bases align to TRBD2. V shed 7 bases and J 4 bases; nucleotides not matched to a gene: 9. The CDR3 is made up of 13 amino acids. CDR1 is DFQATT, CDR2 SNEGSKA, per germline (reference sequence). The CDR3 bases are TGCAGTGTCGAAGTAGCGGGATTGTACGAGCAGTACTTC. This translates into CSVEVAGLYEQYF.

This clonotype showed up many times. The chain carries TRBV28 and TRBJ1-5; perhaps TRBD1 as D (6 bases). Germline CDR1 is MDHEN and CDR2 is SYDVKM. The germline V and J ends were trimmed by 4 bases and 0 bases, with 7 bases remaining between them. The length of the CDR3 is 14 residues. CDR3 nucleotides: TGTGCCAGCAGTTGGGACATTAGCAATCAGCCCCAGCATTTT. Translated, it gives CASSWDISNQPQHF.

This clonotype was found many times. The J gene is TRBJ2-1, the V gene TRBV3-1; TRBD2 matches 13 bases. Per germline, CDR1 LGHDT and CDR2 YNNKEL (reference sequence). Trimming took 6 bases from V and 8 from J; bases not matched to a gene: 7. This CDR3 region has 15 residues. This CDR3 reads CASSRTSGSRDEQFF. The CDR3 nucleotides read TGTGCCAGCAGTCGGACTAGCGGGAGTAGAGATGAGCAGTTCTTC.

The V gene is TRBV20-1, the J gene TRBJ1-5; D is possibly TRBD1 (5 bases). Trimming took off 4 bases at V and 2 bases at J, with 15 bases between the two ends. The CDR3 loop spans 15 amino acids. Germline V CDR1 and CDR2: DFQATT, SNEGSKA (reference sequence). The CDR3 sequence: CSAMVGGWGNQPQHF. CDR3 DNA: TGCAGTGCTATGGTTGGGGGTTGGGGCAATCAGCCCCAGCATTTT.

The chain is built from TRBV5-4 and TRBJ1-1; no clear D. This CDR3 has 14 amino acids. V was cut by 4 bases and J by 2 bases, with 12 bases left in between. Germline assignment: CDR1 SGHNT and CDR2 YYREEE (reference sequence). In DNA form, the CDR3 reads TGTGCCAGCAGCCCCCTTTTGGGTAACACTGAAGCTTTCTTT. This codes for CASSPLLGNTEAFF.

This chain joins TRBV5-5 and TRBJ1-5; D unresolved. The CDR3 runs to 13 residues. The ends were cut back, 4 bases at V and 9 bases at J, with 14 bases in the middle. Germline values: CDR1 SGHKS, CDR2 YYEKEE (reference sequence). The CDR3 DNA reads as TGTGCCAGCAGCGAGACCCTTGCGGGGCCCCAGCATTTT. This gives the protein CASSETLAGPQHF.

This chain connects TRBV11-2 to TRBJ1-5; TRBD1 agrees at 10 bases. The V segment lost 5 bases and the J segment 6 bases; nucleotides outside the gene matches: 7. The CDR3 spans 15 residues. CDR1 and CDR2 (germline): SGHAT, FQNNGV. The CDR3 protein is CASSHGTGVGQPQHF. The CDR3 nucleotides are TGTGCCAGCAGCCACGGGACAGGGGTCGGTCAGCCCCAGCATTTT.

The table lists this clonotype with many counts. This CDR3 reads CAWNFGNGHNEQFF. The CDR3 nucleotides are TGTGCCTGGAACTTCGGGAACGGCCACAATGAGCAGTTCTTC. This sequence joins TRBV30 and TRBJ2-1; a weak D match, TRBD2 (5 bases). The CDR3 sequence is 14 residues long. The germline gives CDR1 GTSNPN, CDR2 SVGIG (reference sequence). The V end was cut by 4 bases, the J end by 5 bases, with 15 bases between.

This clonotype was counted only a few times. With a much larger clone just one base away, this may be a read error. The V call is TRBV6-1, the J call TRBJ2-7; D call uncertain. Germline lookup yields CDR1 MNHNS and CDR2 SASEGT. CDR3 length: 11 amino acids. CDR3 sequence reads: CAGSDIYEQYF. CDR3 nucleotides: TGTGCCGGCAGTGATATCTACGAGCAGTACTTC.

The V call is TRBV30, the J call TRBJ2-7; TRBD2 is a possible D gene (5 bases). The V and J ends lost 0 bases and 9 bases respectively, with 15 bases between them. The CDR3 is made up of 13 amino acids. Germline lookup yields CDR1 GTSNPN and CDR2 SVGIG (reference sequence). In nucleotides, the CDR3 is TGTGCCTGGAGTGTACTAAGGTTGAGCGGGCAGTACTTC. Translation: CAWSVLRLSGQYF. Combining the CDR3 with reference TRBV30 and TRBJ2-7 gives the whole variable domain SQTIHQWPATLVQPVGSPLSLECTVEGTSNPNLYWYRQAAGRGLQLLFYSVGIGQISSEVPQNLSASRPQDRQFILSSKKLLLSDSGFYLCAWSVLRLSGQYFGPGTRLTVT.

The rearrangement joins TRBV19 to TRBJ2-5; D is ambiguous. The V and J ends lost 2 bases and 0 bases respectively, with 7 bases between them. Looked up from germline, CDR1 is LNHDA and CDR2 is SQIVND (reference sequence). CDR3 size: 14 residues. The CDR3 sequence is CASSIQRHQETQYF. DNA for the CDR3: TGTGCCAGTAGTATACAGCGACACCAAGAGACCCAGTACTTC. The full variable domain, with the rest looked up from reference TRBV19 and TRBJ2-5, is DGGITQSPKYLFRKEGQNVTLSCEQNLNHDAMYWYRQDPGQGLRLIYYSQIVNDFQKGDIAEGYSVSREKKESFPLTVTSAQKNPTAFYLCASSIQRHQETQYFGPGTRLLVL.

This clonotype has a handful of counts. J is TRBJ2-3 and V is TRBV27; D is perhaps TRBD1 (5 bases). In germline, CDR1 is MNHEY, CDR2 SMNVEV (reference sequence). The V gene lost 0 bases and the J gene lost 4 bases, with 14 bases spanning the gap. The CDR3 is 16 amino acids. CDR3: CASSLSSRVRADTQYF. The CDR3 nucleotides are TGTGCCAGCAGTTTATCAAGCAGGGTTCGGGCAGATACGCAGTATTTT.

In its sample, this clonotype was seen many times. The rearrangement joins TRBV7-9 to TRBJ1-5; D not certain. Germline-derived CDR1 and CDR2 are SEHNR and FQNEAQ (reference sequence). CDR3 length: 13 residues. The V gene lost 6 bases and the J gene lost 1 base, with 7 bases spanning the gap. The CDR3 sequence: CASSPGSNQPQHF. The CDR3 DNA reads as TGTGCCAGCAGTCCCGGGAGCAATCAGCCCCAGCATTTT.

This rearrangement joins TRBV20-1 to TRBJ2-2; D unresolved. The CDR3 loop spans 16 amino acids. Germline V gene data show CDR1 as DFQATT and CDR2 as SNEGSKA (reference sequence). The V end was cut by 0 bases, the J end by 0 bases, with 11 bases between. Here the CDR3 DNA reads TGCAGTGCTAGAGATCGTCTGCGAACGAACACCGGGGAGCTGTTTTTT. This codes for CSARDRLRTNTGELFF.

This clonotype was found many times. V is TRBV2 and J is TRBJ2-1, with TRBD1 matching over 7 bases. Germline lookup yields CDR1 SNHLY and CDR2 FYNNEI. The CDR3 extends over 13 amino acids. J was trimmed by 5 bases and V by 5 bases; bases with no gene match: 3. The CDR3 is CASSYRGNNEQFF. The DNA of the CDR3 is TGTGCCAGCAGTTACAGGGGCAACAATGAGCAGTTCTTC.

This clonotype was picked up many times. V usage is TRBV27 and J usage is TRBJ1-6; D unclear. Trimming took 2 bases from V and 5 from J, leaving 4 bases between them. Germline V gene data show CDR1 as MNHEY and CDR2 as SMNVEV (reference sequence). The CDR3 is made up of 13 amino acids. The CDR3 nucleotides read TGTGCCAGCAGTTTAGGGAATAATTCACCCCTCCACTTT. Protein sequence: CASSLGNNSPLHF.

The chain uses TRBV28 and TRBJ2-3; TRBD1 matches 9 bases. J gave up 0 bases and V 1 base, and 2 bases lay outside the gene matches. The CDR3 is made up of 16 amino acids. The germline gives CDR1 MDHEN, CDR2 SYDVKM. CDR3 bases: TGTGCCAGCAGTTTATTCGGGACAGGGAGCACAGATACGCAGTATTTT. Its translation is CASSLFGTGSTDTQYF.

Only a few counts were recorded for this clonotype. The chain uses TRBV27 and TRBJ1-3; TRBD1 might be the D (6 bases). The germline V gene has CDR1 MNHEY and CDR2 SMNVEV (reference sequence). Trimming shortened V by 5 bases and J by 0 bases, and 17 bases separated the two germline ends. The CDR3 has 17 residues. The DNA for the CDR3 is TGTGCCAGCAGTCCCCGTCGAGGACAGTACTCTGGAAACACCATATATTTT. Its protein product is CASSPRRGQYSGNTIYF.

V is TRBV20-1 and J is TRBJ1-2, with TRBD1 identical over 7 bases. The junction had 6 bases not matched to a gene; V was cut back by 4 bases and J by 4 bases. The germline V gene encodes CDR1 DFQATT and CDR2 SNEGSKA (reference sequence). CDR3 length equals 13 residues. The CDR3 loop reads CSATDRVGYGYTF. CDR3 coding DNA: TGCAGTGCTACCGACAGGGTCGGCTATGGCTACACCTTC.

In this sample, this clonotype turned up many times. This chain connects TRBV29-1 to TRBJ1-1, with a possible D match to TRBD1 (6 bases). The germline CDR1 and CDR2 sequences are SQVTM and ANQGSEA. Trimming left V 7 bases short and J 4 bases short, with 13 bases between. This CDR3 region has 12 residues. CDR3 region: CSATQGSTEAFF. In DNA form, the CDR3 reads TGCAGCGCTACACAGGGAAGCACTGAAGCTTTCTTT.